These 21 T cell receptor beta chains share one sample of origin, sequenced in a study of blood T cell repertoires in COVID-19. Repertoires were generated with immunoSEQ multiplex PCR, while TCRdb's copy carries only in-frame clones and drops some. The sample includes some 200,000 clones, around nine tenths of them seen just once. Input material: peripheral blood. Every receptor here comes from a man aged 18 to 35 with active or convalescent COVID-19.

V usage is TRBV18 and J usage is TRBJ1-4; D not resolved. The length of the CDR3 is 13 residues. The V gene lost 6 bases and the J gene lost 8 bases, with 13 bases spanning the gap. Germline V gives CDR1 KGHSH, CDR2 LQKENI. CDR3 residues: CASSPGLEEKLFF. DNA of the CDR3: TGTGCCAGCTCCCCTGGGCTTGAAGAAAAACTGTTTTTT.

The CDR3 is CASRTGDNSPLHF. The CDR3 DNA is TGTGCCAGTCGGACAGGGGATAATTCACCCCTCCACTTT. This sequence joins TRBV19 and TRBJ1-6, with 9 bases lining up with TRBD1. Germline CDR1 and CDR2: LNHDA and SQIVND (reference sequence). V dropped 8 bases and J dropped 5; count of bases not matched to a gene: 1. The CDR3 spans 13 residues.

CDR3 protein: CASSYSGNEQFF. CDR3 bases: TGTGCCAGCAGTTATTCGGGCAATGAGCAGTTCTTC. The chain recombines TRBV6-5 with TRBJ2-1; unclear D gene. With 3 bases removed from V and 6 bases from J, the gap between germline ends came to 6 bases. The CDR3 runs to 12 residues. The germline CDR1 and CDR2 sequences are MNHEY and SVGAGI.

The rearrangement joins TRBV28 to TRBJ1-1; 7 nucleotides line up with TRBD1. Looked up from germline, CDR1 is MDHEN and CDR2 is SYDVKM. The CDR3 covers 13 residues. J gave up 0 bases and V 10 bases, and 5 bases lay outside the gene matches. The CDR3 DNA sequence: TGTGCCACCATGACAGGGCTGAACACTGAAGCTTTCTTT. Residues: CATMTGLNTEAFF.

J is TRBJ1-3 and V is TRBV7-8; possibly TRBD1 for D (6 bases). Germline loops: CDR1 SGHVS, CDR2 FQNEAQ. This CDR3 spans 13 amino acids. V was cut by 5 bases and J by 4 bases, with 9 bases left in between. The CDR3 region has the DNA TGTGCCAGCAGCCGGACAGTAGGAAACACCATATATTTT. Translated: CASSRTVGNTIYF. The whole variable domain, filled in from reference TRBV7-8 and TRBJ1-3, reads GAGVSQSPRYKVAKRGQDVALRCDPISGHVSLFWYQQALGQGPEFLTYFQNEAQLDKSGLPSDRFFAERPEGSVSTLKIQRTQQEDSAVYLCASSRTVGNTIYFGEGSWLTVV.

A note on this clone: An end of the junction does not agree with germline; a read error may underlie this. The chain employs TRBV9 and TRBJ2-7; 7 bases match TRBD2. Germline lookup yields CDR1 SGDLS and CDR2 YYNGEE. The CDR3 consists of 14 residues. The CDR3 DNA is TGTGCCAGCAGCGTAGCTGACGGGGGGTACGTGCAGTACTTC. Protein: CASSVADGGYVQYF.

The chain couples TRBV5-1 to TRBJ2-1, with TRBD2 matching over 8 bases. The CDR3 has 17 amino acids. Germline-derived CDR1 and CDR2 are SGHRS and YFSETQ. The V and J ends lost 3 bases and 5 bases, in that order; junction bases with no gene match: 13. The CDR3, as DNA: TGCGCCAGCAGCTGGGGCTCGGCTAGCGGGCCTCACAATGAGCAGTTCTTC. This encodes CASSWGSASGPHNEQFF.

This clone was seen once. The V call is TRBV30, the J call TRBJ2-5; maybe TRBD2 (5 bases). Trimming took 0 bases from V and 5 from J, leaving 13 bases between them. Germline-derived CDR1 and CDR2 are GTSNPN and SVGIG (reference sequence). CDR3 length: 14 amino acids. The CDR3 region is CAWSVVGVLETQYF. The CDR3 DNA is TGTGCCTGGAGTGTAGTCGGGGTTTTGGAGACCCAGTACTTC.

CDR3 in amino acids: CASSTGGRASSYNEQFF. The DNA for the CDR3 is TGCGCCAGCAGCACCGGAGGTCGGGCGAGCTCCTACAATGAGCAGTTCTTC. The chain is built from TRBV5-1 and TRBJ2-1; D might be TRBD2 (5 bases). CDR1 is SGHRS, CDR2 YFSETQ, per germline. This CDR3 is built from 17 residues. V lost 4 bases, J lost 0 bases, and 17 bases lay in between. Using reference TRBV5-1 and TRBJ2-1 for the parts outside the CDR3, the full variable domain is KAGVTQTPRYLIKTRGQQVTLSCSPISGHRSVSWYQQTPGQGLQFLFEYFSETQRNKGNFPGRFSGRQFSNSRSEMNVSTLELGDSALYLCASSTGGRASSYNEQFFGPGTRLTVL.

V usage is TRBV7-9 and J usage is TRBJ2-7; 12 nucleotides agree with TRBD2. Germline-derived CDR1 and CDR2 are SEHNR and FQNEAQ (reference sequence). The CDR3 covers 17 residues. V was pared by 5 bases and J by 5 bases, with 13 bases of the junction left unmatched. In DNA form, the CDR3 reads TGTGCCAGCAGCCCACGGACTAGCGGGACCGCGTACCACGAGCAGTACTTC. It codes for CASSPRTSGTAYHEQYF. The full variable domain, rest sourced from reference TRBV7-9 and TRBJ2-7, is DTGVSQNPRHKITKRGQNVTFRCDPISEHNRLYWYRQTLGQGPEFLTYFQNEAQLEKSRLLSDRFSAERPKGSFSTLEIQRTEQGDSAMYLCASSPRTSGTAYHEQYFGPGTRLTVT.

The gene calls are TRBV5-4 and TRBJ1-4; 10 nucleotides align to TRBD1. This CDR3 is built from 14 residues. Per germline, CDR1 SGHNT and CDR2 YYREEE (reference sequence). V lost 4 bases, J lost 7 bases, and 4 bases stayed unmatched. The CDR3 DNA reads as TGTGCCAGCAGCCCGGGGGACAGGGGTGAAAAACTGTTTTTT. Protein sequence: CASSPGDRGEKLFF.

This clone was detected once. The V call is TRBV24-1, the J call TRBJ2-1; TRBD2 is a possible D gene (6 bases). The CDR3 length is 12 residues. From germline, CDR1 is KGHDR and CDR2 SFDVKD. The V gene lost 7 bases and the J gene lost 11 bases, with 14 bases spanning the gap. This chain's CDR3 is CATSPQGLKQFF. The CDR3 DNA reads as TGTGCCACCAGCCCCCAGGGACTTAAGCAGTTCTTC.

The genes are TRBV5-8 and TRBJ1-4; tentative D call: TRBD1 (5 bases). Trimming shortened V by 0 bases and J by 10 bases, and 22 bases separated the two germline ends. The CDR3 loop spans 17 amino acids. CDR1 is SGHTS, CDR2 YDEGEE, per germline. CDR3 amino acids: CASSLGGTSSSGLKLFF. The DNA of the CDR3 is TGTGCCAGCAGCTTGGGTGGTACGTCCTCGTCAGGGCTAAAACTGTTTTTT.

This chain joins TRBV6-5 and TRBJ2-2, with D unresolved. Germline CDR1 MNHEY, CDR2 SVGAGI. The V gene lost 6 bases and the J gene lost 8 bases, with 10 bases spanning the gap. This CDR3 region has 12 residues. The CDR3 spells CASRFPRGELFF. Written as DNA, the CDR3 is TGTGCCAGCAGATTTCCTCGGGGGGAGCTGTTTTTT.

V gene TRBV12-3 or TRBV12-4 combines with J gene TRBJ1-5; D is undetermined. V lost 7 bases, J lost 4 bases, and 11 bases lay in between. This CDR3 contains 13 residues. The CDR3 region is CASTPGGNQPQHF. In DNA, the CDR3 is TGTGCCAGCACCCCGGGAGGTAATCAGCCCCAGCATTTT.

The CDR3 here is CAWGQGRNTEAFF. The CDR3 DNA reads TGTGCCTGGGGACAGGGCAGGAACACTGAAGCTTTCTTT. The rearrangement uses TRBV30 and TRBJ1-1; 8 bases are a match to TRBD1. The CDR3 runs to 13 residues. In germline, CDR1 is GTSNPN, CDR2 SVGIG (reference sequence). Trimming at V came to 5 bases and at J to 1 base, leaving 3 bases not matched to a gene.

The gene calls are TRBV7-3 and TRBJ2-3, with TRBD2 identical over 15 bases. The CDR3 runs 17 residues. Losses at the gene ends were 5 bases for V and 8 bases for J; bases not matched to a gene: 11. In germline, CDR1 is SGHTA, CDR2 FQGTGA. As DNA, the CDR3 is TGTGCCAGCAGCATCATCGGACTAGCGGGAGGGGAGGGTACGCAGTATTTT. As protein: CASSIIGLAGGEGTQYF. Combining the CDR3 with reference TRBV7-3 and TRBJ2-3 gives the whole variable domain GAGVSQTPSNKVTEKGKYVELRCDPISGHTALYWYRQSLGQGPEFLIYFQGTGAADDSGLPNDRFFAVRPEGSVSTLKIQRTERGDSAVYLCASSIIGLAGGEGTQYFGPGTRLTVL.

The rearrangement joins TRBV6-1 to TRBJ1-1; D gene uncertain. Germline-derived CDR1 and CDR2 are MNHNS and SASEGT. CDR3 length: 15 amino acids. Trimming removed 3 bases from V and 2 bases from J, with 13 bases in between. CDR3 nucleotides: TGTGCCAGCAGTGAGACGTCAGCGAGAAACACTGAAGCTTTCTTT. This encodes CASSETSARNTEAFF.

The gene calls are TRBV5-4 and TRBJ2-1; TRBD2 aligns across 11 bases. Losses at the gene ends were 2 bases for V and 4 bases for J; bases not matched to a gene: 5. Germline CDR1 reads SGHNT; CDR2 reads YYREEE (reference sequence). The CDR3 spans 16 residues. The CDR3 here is CASSFGLAGHYNEQFF. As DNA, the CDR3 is TGTGCCAGCAGCTTCGGACTAGCGGGTCATTACAATGAGCAGTTCTTC. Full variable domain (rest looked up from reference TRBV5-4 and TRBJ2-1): ETGVTQSPTHLIKTRGQQVTLRCSSQSGHNTVSWYQQALGQGPQFIFQYYREEENGRGNFPPRFSGLQFPNYSSELNVNALELDDSALYLCASSFGLAGHYNEQFFGPGTRLTVL.

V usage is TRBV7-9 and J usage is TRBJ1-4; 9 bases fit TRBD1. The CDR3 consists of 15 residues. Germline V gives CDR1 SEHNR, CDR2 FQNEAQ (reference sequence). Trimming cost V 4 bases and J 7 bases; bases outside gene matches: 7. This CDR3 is CASSSGDRAGEKLFF. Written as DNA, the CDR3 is TGTGCCAGCAGCTCGGGGGACAGGGCGGGTGAAAAACTGTTTTTT.

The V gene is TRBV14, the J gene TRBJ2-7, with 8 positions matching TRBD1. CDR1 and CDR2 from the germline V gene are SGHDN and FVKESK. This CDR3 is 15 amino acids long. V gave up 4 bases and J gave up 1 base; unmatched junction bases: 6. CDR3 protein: CASSRRQGRSYEQYF. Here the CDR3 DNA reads TGTGCCAGCAGCCGAAGACAGGGGAGGTCCTACGAGCAGTACTTC.